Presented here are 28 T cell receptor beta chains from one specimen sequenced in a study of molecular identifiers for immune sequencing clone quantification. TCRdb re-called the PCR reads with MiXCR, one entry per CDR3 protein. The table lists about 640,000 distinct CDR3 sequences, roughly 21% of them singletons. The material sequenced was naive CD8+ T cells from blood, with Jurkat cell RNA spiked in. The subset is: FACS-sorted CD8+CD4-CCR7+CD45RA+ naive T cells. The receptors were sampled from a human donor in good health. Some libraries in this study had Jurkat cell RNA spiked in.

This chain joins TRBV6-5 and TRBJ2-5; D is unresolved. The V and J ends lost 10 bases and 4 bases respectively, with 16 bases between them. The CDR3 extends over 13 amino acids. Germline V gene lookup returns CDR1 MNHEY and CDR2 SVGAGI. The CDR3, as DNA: TGTGCCATCAGCCCTGGCGTTGGAGAGACCCAGTACTTC. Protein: CAISPGVGETQYF.

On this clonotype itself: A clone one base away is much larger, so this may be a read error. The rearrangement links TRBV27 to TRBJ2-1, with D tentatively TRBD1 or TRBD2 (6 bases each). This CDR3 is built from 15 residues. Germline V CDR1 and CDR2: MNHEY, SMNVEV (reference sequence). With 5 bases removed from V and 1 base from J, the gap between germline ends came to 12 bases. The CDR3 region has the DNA TGTGCCAGCAGTCAAAGGGGGGCATCCTACAATGAGCAGTTCTTC. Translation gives CASSQRGASYNEQFF.

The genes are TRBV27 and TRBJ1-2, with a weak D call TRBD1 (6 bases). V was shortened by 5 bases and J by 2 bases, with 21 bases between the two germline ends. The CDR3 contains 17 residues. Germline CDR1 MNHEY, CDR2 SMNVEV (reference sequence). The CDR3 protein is CASSPTGTLVDNYGYTF. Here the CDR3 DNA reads TGTGCCAGCAGTCCCACAGGGACACTCGTAGACAACTATGGCTACACCTTC.

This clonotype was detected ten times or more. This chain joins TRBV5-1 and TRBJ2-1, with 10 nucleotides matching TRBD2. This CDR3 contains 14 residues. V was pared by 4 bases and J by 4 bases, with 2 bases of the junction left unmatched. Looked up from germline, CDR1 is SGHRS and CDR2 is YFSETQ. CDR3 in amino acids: CASSALAGYNEQFF. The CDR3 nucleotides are TGCGCCAGCAGCGCACTAGCGGGGTACAATGAGCAGTTCTTC.

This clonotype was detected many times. Here the CDR3 reads CASSPPPGQGAGTGELFF. As DNA, the CDR3 is TGTGCCAGCTCACCGCCTCCGGGACAGGGGGCAGGTACCGGGGAGCTGTTTTTT. The V call is TRBV18, the J call TRBJ2-2; 12 bases line up with TRBD1. Germline V gives CDR1 KGHSH, CDR2 LQKENI. The CDR3 has 18 residues. Germline trimming cut 3 bases from V and 5 bases from J; bases unmatched to any gene: 10.

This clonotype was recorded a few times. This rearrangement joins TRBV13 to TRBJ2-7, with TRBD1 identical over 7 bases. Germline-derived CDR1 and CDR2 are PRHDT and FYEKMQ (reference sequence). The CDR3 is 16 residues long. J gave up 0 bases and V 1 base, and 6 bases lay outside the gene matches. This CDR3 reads CASSLEGAGSSYEQYF. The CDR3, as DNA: TGTGCCAGCAGCTTAGAGGGGGCCGGCAGCTCCTACGAGCAGTACTTC.

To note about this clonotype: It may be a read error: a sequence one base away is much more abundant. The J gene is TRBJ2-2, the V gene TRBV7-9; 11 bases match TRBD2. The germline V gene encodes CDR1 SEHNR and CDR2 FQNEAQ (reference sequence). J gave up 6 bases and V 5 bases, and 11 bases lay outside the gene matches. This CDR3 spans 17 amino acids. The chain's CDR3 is CASSQGLAGGRAGELFF. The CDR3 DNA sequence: TGTGCCAGCAGCCAAGGACTAGCGGGTGGAAGAGCCGGGGAGCTGTTTTTT.

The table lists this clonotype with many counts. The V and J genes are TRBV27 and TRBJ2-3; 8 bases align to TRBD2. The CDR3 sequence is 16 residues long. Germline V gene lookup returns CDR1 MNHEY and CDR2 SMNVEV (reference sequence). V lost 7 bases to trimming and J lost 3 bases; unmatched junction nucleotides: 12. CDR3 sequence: CASNPGGGVLTDTQYF. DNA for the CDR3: TGTGCCAGCAACCCGGGAGGGGGAGTCCTAACAGATACGCAGTATTTT.

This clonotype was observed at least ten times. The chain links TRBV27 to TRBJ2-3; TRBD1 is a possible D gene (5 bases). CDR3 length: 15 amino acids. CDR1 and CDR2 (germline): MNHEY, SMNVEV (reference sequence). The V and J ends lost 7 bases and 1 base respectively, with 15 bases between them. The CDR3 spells CASNSFQGRTDTQYF. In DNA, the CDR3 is TGTGCCAGCAATTCATTTCAGGGCCGCACAGATACGCAGTATTTT.

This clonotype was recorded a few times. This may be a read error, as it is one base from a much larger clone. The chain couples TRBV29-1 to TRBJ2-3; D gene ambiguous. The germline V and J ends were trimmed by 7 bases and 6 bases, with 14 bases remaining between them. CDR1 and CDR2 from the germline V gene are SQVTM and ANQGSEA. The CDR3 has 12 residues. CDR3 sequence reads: CSADRTGDTQYF. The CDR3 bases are TGCAGCGCTGATCGTACCGGTGATACGCAGTATTTT.

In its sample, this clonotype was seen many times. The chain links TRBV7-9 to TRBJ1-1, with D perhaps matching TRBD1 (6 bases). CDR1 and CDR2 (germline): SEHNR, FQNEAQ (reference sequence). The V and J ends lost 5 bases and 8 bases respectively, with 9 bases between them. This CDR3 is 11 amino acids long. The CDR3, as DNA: TGTGCCAGCAGCACCACAGGGGAAGCTTTCTTT. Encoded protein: CASSTTGEAFF.

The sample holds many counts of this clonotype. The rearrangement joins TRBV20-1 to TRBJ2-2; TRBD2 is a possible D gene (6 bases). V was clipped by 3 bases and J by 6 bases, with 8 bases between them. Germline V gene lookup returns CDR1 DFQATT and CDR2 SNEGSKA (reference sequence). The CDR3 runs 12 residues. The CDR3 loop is CSASPGAGELFF. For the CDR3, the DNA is TGCAGTGCTAGTCCGGGAGCCGGGGAGCTGTTTTTT.

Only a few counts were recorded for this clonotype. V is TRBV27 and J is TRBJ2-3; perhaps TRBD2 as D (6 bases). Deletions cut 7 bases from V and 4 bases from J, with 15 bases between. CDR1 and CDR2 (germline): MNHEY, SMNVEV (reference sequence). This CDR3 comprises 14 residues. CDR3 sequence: CASNFGGRADTQYF. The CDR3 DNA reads TGTGCCAGCAACTTCGGGGGACGGGCAGATACGCAGTATTTT.

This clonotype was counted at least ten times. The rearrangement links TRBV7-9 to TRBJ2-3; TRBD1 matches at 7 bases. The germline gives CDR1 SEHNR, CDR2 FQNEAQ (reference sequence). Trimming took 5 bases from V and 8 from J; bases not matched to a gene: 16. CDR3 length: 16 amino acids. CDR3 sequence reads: CASSPPQTGFHGTQYF. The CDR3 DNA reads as TGTGCCAGCAGCCCGCCCCAGACAGGGTTTCACGGTACGCAGTATTTT. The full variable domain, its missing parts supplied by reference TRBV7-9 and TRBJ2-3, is DTGVSQNPRHKITKRGQNVTFRCDPISEHNRLYWYRQTLGQGPEFLTYFQNEAQLEKSRLLSDRFSAERPKGSFSTLEIQRTEQGDSAMYLCASSPPQTGFHGTQYFGPGTRLTVL.

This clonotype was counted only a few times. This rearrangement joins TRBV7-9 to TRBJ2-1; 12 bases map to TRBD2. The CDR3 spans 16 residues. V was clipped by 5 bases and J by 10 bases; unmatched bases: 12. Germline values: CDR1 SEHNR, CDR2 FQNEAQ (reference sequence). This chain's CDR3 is CASSPLAGGPSWEQFF. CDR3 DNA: TGTGCCAGCAGCCCGCTAGCGGGGGGGCCCAGCTGGGAGCAGTTCTTC.

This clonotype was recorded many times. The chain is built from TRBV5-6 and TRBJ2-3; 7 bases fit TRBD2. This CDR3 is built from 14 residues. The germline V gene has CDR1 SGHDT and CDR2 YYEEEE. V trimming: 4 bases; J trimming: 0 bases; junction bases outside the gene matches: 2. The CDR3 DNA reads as TGTGCCAGCAGCATAGCGGGTAGCACAGATACGCAGTATTTT. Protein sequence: CASSIAGSTDTQYF.

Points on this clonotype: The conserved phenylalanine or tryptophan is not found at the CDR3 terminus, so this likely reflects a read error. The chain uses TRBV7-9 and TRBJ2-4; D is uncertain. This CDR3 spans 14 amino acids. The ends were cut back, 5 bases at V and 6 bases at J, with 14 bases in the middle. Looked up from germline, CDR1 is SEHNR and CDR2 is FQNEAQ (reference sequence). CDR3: CASSPPATPNIQYL. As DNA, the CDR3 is TGTGCCAGCAGCCCGCCAGCTACACCAAACATTCAGTACCTC.

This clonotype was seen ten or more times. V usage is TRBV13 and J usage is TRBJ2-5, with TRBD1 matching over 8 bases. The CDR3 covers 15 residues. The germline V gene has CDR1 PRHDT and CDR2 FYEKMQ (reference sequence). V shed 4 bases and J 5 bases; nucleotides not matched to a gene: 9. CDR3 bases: TGTGCCAGCAGCTCCGGGACAGGTGTCGGGGAGACCCAGTACTTC. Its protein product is CASSSGTGVGETQYF.

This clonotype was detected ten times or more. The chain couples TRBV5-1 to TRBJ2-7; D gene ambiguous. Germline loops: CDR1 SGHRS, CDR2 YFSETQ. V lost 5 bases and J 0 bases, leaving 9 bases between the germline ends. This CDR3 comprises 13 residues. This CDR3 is CASREVSSYEQYF. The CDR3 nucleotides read TGCGCCAGCAGGGAAGTTAGCTCCTACGAGCAGTACTTC. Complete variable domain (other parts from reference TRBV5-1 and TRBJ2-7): KAGVTQTPRYLIKTRGQQVTLSCSPISGHRSVSWYQQTPGQGLQFLFEYFSETQRNKGNFPGRFSGRQFSNSRSEMNVSTLELGDSALYLCASREVSSYEQYFGPGTRLTVT.

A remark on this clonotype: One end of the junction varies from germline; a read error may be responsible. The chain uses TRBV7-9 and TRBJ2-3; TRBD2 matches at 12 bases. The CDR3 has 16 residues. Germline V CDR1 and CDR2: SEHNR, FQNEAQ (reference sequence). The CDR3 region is CASSLVTSGSTDTLYF. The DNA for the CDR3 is TGTGCCAGCAGCTTAGTGACTAGCGGGAGCACAGATACGCTGTATTTT.

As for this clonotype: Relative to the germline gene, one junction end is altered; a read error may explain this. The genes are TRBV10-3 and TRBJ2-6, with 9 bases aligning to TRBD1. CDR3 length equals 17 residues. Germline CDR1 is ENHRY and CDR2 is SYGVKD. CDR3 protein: CAIRTGATPGGASVLTF. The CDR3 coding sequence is TGTGCCATACGGACAGGGGCGACTCCTGGCGGGGCCAGCGTCCTGACTTTC.

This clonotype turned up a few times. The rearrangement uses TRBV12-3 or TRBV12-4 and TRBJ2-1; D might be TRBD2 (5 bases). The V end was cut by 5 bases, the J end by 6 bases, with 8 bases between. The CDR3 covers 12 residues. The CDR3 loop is CASSPTSNEQFF. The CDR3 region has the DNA TGTGCCAGCAGTCCTACTAGCAATGAGCAGTTCTTC.

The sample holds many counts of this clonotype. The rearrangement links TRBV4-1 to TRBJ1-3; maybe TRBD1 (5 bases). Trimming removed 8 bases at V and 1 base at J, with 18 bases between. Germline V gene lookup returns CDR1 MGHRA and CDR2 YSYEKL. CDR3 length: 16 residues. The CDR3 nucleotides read TGCGCCAGCGGTCGCCCGGGGCAGGTATCTGGAAACACCATATATTTT. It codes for CASGRPGQVSGNTIYF.

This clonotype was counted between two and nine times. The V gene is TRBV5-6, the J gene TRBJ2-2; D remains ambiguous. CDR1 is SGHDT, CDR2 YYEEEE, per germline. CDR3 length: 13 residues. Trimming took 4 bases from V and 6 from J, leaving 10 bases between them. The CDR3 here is CASSRSEAGELFF. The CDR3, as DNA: TGTGCCAGCAGCCGAAGCGAGGCCGGGGAGCTGTTTTTT.

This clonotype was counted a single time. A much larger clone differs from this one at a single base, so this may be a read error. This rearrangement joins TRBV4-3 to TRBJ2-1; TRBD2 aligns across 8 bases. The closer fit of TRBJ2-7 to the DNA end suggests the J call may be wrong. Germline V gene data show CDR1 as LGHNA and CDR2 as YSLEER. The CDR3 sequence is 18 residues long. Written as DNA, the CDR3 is TGCGCCAGCAGCCAAGATCTCTCGAGCGGGGGTGCCTACAATGAGCAGTACTTC. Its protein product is CASSQDLSSGGAYNEQYF.

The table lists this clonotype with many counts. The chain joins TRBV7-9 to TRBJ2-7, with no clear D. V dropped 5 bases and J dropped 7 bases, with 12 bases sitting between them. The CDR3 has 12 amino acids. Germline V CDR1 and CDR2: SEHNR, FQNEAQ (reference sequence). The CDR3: CASSRPAREQYF. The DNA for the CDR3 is TGTGCCAGCAGCCGGCCGGCCCGGGAGCAGTACTTC.

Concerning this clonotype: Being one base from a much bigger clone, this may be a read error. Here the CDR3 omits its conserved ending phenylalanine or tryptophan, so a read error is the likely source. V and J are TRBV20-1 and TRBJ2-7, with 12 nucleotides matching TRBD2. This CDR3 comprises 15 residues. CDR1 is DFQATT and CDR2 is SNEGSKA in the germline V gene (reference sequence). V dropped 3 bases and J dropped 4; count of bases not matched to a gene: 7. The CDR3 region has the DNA TGCAGTGCTAGGGAAACTAGCGGGAGGTTTTACGAGCAGTACCTC. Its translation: CSARETSGRFYEQYL.

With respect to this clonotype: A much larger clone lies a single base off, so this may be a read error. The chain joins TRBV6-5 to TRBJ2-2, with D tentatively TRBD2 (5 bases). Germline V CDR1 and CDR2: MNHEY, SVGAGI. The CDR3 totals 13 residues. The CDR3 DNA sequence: TGTGCCAGCAGTTACTTGAGAGTCGGGGAGCTGTCTTTT. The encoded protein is CASSYLRVGELSF.